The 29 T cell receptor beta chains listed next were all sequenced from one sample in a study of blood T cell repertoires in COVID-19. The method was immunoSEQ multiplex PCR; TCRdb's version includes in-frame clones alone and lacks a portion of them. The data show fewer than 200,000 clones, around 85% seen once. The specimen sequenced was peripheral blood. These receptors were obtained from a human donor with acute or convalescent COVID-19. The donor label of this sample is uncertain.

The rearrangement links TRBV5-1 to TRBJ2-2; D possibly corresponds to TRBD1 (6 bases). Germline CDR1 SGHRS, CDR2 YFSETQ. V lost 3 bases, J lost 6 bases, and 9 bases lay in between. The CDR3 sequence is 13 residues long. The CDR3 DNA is TGCGCCAGCAGCTCCAGGGGCCCCGGGGAGCTGTTTTTT. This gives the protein CASSSRGPGELFF. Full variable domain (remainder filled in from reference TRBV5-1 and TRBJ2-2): KAGVTQTPRYLIKTRGQQVTLSCSPISGHRSVSWYQQTPGQGLQFLFEYFSETQRNKGNFPGRFSGRQFSNSRSEMNVSTLELGDSALYLCASSSRGPGELFFGEGSRLTVL.

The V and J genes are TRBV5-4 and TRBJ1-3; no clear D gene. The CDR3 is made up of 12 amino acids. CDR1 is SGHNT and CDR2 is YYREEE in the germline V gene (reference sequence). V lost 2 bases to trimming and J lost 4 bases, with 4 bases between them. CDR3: CASSFRGNTIYF. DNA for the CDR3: TGTGCCAGCAGCTTTCGGGGAAACACCATATATTTT.

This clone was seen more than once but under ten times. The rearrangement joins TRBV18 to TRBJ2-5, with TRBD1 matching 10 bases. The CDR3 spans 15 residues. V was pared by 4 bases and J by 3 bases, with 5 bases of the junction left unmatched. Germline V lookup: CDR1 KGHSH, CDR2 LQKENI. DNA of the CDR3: TGTGCCAGCTCACTCCGACAGGGGGCTGAAGAGACCCAGTACTTC. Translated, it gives CASSLRQGAEETQYF.

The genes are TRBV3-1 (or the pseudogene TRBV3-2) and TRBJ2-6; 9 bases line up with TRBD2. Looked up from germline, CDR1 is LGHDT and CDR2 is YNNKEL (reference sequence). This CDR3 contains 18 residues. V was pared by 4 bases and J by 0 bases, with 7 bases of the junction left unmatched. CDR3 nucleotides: TGTGCCAGCAGCCGAAAAGGGACTAGCCTCTCTGGGGCCAACGTCCTGACTTTC. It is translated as CASSRKGTSLSGANVLTF.

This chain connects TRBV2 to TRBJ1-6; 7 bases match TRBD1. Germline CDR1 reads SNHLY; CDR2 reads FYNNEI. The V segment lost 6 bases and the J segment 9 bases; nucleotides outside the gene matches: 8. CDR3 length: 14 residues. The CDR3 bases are TGTGCCAGCAGCCAGACAGGGCCCTCTTCACCCCTCCACTTT. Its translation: CASSQTGPSSPLHF.

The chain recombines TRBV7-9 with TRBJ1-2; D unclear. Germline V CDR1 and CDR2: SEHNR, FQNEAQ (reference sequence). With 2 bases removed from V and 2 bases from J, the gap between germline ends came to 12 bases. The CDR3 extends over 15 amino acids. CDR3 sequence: CASSLSALPNYGYTF. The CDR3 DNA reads TGTGCCAGCAGCTTAAGTGCACTGCCGAACTATGGCTACACCTTC.

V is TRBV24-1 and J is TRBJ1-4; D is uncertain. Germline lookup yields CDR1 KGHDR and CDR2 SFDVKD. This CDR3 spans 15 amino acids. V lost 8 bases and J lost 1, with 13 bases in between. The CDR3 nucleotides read TGTGCCACCAATGTGTGTGGGAGAACTAATGAAAAACTGTTTTTT. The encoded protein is CATNVCGRTNEKLFF.

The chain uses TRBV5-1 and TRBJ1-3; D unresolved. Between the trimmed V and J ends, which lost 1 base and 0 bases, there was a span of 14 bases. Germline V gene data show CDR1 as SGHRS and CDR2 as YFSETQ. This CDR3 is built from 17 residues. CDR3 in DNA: TGCGCCAGCAGCTTGCAAGACGCAGGAAGCTCTGGAAACACCATATATTTT. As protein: CASSLQDAGSSGNTIYF. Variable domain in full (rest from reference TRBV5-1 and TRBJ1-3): KAGVTQTPRYLIKTRGQQVTLSCSPISGHRSVSWYQQTPGQGLQFLFEYFSETQRNKGNFPGRFSGRQFSNSRSEMNVSTLELGDSALYLCASSLQDAGSSGNTIYFGEGSWLTVV.

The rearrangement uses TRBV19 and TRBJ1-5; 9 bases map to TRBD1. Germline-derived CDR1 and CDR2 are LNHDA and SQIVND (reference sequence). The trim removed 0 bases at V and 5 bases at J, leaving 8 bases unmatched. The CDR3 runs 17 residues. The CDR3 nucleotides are TGTGCCAGTAGTATAGATCATGGGACAGGGTACGATCAGCCCCAGCATTTT. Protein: CASSIDHGTGYDQPQHF. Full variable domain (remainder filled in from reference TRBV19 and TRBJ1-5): DGGITQSPKYLFRKEGQNVTLSCEQNLNHDAMYWYRQDPGQGLRLIYYSQIVNDFQKGDIAEGYSVSREKKESFPLTVTSAQKNPTAFYLCASSIDHGTGYDQPQHFGDGTRLSIL.

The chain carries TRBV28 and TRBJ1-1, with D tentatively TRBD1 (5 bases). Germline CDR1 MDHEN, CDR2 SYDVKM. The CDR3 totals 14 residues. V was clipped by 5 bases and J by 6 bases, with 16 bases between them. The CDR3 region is CASSGAGRVSEAFF. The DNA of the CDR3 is TGTGCCAGCAGTGGGGCAGGGCGAGTATCTGAAGCTTTCTTT.

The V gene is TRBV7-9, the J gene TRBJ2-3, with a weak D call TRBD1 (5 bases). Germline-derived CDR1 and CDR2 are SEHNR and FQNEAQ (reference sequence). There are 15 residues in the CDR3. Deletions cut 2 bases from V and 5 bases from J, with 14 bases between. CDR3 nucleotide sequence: TGTGCCAGCAGCTTAATAAAGTCCAGGGAAGATACGCAGTATTTT. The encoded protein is CASSLIKSREDTQYF.

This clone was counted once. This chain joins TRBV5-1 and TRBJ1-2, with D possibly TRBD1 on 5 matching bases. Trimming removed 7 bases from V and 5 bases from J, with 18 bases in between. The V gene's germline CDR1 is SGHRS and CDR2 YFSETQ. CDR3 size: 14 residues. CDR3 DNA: TGCGCCAGCGGAGACAGCGAGTTAAGATATGGCTACACCTTC. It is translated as CASGDSELRYGYTF.

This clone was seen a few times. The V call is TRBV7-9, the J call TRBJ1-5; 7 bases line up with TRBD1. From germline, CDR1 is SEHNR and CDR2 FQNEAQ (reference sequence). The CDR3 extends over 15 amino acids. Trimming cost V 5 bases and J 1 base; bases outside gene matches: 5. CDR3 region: CASSPTGASNQPQHF. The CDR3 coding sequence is TGTGCCAGCAGCCCTACAGGGGCAAGCAATCAGCCCCAGCATTTT.

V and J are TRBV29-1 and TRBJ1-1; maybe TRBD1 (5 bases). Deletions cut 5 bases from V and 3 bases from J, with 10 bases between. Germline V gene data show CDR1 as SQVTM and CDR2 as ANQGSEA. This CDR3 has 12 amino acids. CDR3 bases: TGCAGCGTTAACAGACAGTACACTGAAGCTTTCTTT. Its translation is CSVNRQYTEAFF.

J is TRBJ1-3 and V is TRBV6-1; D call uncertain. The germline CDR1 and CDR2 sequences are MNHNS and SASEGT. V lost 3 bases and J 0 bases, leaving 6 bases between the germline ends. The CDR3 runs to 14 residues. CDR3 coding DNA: TGTGCCAGCAGTGAGGGAGGCTCTGGAAACACCATATATTTT. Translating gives CASSEGGSGNTIYF.

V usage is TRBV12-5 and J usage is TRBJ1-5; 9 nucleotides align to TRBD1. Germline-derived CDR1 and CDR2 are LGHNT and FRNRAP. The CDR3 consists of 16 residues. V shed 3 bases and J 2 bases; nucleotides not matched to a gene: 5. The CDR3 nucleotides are TGTGCTAGTGGTTTAGGACAGGGGTATGGCAATCAGCCCCAGCATTTT. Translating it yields CASGLGQGYGNQPQHF.

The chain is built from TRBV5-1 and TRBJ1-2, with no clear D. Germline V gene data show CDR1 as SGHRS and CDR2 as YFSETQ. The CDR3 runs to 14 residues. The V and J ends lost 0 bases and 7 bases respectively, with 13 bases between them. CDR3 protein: CASSLGASPFGYTF. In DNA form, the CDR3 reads TGCGCCAGCAGCTTGGGGGCAAGTCCCTTTGGCTACACCTTC.

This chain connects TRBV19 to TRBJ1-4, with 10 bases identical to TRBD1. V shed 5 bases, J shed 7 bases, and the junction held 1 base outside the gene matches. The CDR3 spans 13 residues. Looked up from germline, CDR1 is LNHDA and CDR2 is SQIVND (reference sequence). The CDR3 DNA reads TGTGCCAGTAGTCGACAGGGGGCTGAAAAACTGTTTTTT. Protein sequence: CASSRQGAEKLFF.

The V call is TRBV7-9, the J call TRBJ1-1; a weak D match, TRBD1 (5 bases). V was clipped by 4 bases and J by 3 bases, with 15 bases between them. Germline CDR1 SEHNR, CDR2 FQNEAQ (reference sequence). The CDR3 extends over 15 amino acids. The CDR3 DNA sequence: TGTGCCAGCAGCTCTTTGGGGGGAGGAGACACTGAAGCTTTCTTT. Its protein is CASSSLGGGDTEAFF.

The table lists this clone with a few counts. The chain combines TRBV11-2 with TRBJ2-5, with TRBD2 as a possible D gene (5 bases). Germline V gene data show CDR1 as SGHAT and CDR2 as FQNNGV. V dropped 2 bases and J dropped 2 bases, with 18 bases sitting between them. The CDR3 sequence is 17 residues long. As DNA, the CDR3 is TGTGCCAGCAGCTTAAGGAGGAATCCGGGGATACAAGAGACCCAGTACTTC. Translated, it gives CASSLRRNPGIQETQYF.

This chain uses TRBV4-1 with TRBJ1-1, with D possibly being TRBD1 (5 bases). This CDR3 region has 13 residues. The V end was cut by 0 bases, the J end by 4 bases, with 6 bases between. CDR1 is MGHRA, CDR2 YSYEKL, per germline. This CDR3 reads CASSQDRGTEAFF. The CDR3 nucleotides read TGCGCCAGCAGCCAAGATAGGGGCACTGAAGCTTTCTTT.

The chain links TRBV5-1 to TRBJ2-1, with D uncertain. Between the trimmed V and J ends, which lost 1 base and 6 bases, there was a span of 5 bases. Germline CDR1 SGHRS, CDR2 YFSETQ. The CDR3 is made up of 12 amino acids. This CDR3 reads CASSLSSNEQFF. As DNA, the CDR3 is TGCGCCAGCAGCTTGTCTAGCAATGAGCAGTTCTTC. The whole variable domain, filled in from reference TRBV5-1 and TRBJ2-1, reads KAGVTQTPRYLIKTRGQQVTLSCSPISGHRSVSWYQQTPGQGLQFLFEYFSETQRNKGNFPGRFSGRQFSNSRSEMNVSTLELGDSALYLCASSLSSNEQFFGPGTRLTVL.

Here the CDR3 DNA reads TGTGCCAGCTCACCAGCGACAGGCTCTGGAAACACCATATATTTT. As protein: CASSPATGSGNTIYF. The chain recombines TRBV18 with TRBJ1-3; D is perhaps TRBD1 (6 bases). V lost 2 bases and J 0 bases, leaving 8 bases between the germline ends. Per germline, CDR1 KGHSH and CDR2 LQKENI. The CDR3 runs to 15 residues.

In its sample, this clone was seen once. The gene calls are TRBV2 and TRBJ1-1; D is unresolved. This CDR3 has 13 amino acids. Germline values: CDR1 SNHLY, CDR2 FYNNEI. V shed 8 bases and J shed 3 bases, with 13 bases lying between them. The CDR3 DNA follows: TGTGCCAGCCGGAGGGAATTCGACACTGAAGCTTTCTTT. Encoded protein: CASRREFDTEAFF.

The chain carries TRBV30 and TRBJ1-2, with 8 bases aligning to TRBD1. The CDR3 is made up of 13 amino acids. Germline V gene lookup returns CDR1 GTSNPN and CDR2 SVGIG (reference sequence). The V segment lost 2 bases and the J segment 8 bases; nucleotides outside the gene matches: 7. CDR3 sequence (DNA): TGTGCCTGGAGTTTCCAGGGGGCTCGGGGCTACACCTTC. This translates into CAWSFQGARGYTF. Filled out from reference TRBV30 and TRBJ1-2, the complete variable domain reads SQTIHQWPATLVQPVGSPLSLECTVEGTSNPNLYWYRQAAGRGLQLLFYSVGIGQISSEVPQNLSASRPQDRQFILSSKKLLLSDSGFYLCAWSFQGARGYTFGSGTRLTVV.

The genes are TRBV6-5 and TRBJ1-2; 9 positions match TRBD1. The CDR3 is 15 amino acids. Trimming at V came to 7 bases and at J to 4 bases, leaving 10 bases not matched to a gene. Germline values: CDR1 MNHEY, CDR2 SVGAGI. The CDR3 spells CASTPGQGNPYGYTF. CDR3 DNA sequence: TGTGCCAGCACGCCAGGACAGGGGAACCCCTATGGCTACACCTTC.

In DNA form, the CDR3 reads TGTGCCAGCAGGCCCCGGGACAGGAGTTCTGGTGGCTATGGCTACACCTTC. This encodes CASRPRDRSSGGYGYTF. J is TRBJ1-2 and V is TRBV5-4, with 8 bases that match TRBD1. Germline values: CDR1 SGHNT, CDR2 YYREEE (reference sequence). The trim removed 5 bases at V and 4 bases at J, leaving 16 bases unmatched. This CDR3 contains 17 residues.

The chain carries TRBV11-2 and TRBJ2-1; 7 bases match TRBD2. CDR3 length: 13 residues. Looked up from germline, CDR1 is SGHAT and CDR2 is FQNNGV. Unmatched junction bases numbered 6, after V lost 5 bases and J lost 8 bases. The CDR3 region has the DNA TGTGCCAGCAGCCCACGCCGGGGGGATGAGCAGTTCTTC. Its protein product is CASSPRRGDEQFF.

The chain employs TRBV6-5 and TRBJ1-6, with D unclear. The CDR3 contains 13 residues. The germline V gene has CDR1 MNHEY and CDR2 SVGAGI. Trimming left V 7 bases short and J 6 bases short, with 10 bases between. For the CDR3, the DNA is TGTGCCAGCACCCCCCGGGGTAATTCACCCCTCCACTTT. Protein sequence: CASTPRGNSPLHF.